The clone carrying this T cell receptor (beta chain) was picked up a small number of times. Its antigen is unknown. The CDR3 has 12 residues. Per the germline V gene, CDR1 is MGHRA and CDR2 is YSYEKL. V dropped 4 bases and J dropped 10 bases, with 13 bases sitting between them. The data were taken from a study of shared clonotypes between healthy human individuals. Study outcomes and limitations: Relative to their counterparts shared across all four donors, non-shared clonotypes exhibited diminished generation probabilities.

Per the original methods: ImmunoSEQ output lacked quality scores and full-length reads, limiting matched filtering. Sequencing was performed with immunoSEQ multiplex PCR; in TCRdb, only in-frame clones are kept and a portion is missing. D and trimming were read from the DNA, whereas the V and J calls and clone size are those reported in that table. The table includes some 1,100,000 clones, about 84% detected once. The source material was memory CD4+ T cells from PBMCs. This sample's subset: CD45RA-negative fraction. The TCR was taken from a man aged 18 to 29 in good health. Some clones in this sample may be carry-over from other donors' samples. V gene TRBV4-1 combines with J gene TRBJ1-1; possibly TRBD1 for D (5 bases). The CDR3 DNA sequence: TGCGCCAGCAGCCCGCGGGGCGGAGGAGCTTTCTTT. This gives the protein CASSPRGGGAFF.